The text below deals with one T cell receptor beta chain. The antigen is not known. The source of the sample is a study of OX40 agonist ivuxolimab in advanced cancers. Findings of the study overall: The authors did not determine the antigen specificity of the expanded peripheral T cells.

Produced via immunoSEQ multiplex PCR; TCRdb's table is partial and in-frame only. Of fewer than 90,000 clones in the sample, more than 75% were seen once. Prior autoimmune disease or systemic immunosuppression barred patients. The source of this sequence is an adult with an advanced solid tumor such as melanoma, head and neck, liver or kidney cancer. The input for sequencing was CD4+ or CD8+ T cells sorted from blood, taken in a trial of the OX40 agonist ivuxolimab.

CDR3 in DNA: TGTGCCAGTAGTCCTTACGGGACTAGCGGGAGAGAGACCCAGTACTTC. Protein: CASSPYGTSGRETQYF. The V call is TRBV19, the J call TRBJ2-5; TRBD2 matches at 14 bases. There are 16 residues in the CDR3. The germline V gene has CDR1 LNHDA and CDR2 SQIVND (reference sequence). J gave up 4 bases and V 5 bases, and 6 bases lay outside the gene matches.